This T cell receptor (beta chain) is drawn from a study of T-cell memory formation after mild COVID-19. TCRdb passed the 5' RACE reads through MiXCR, listing each CDR3 protein once. The repertoire consists of 350,000 to 500,000 distinct CDR3 sequences, with about 19% occurring once and the leading ten covering roughly 8.4%. Sequences were obtained from PBMCs or a T cell subset sorted from them (not recorded which). This TCR was recovered from an adult woman who had mild COVID-19 (a few samples of this study predate the infection). Cell type and time point are not known.

CDR3 nucleotides: TGTGCCAGCAGCGTAGGCGGGCGGGCGACAGTTGGGGAAAAACTGTTTTTT. Amino acid sequence: CASSVGGRATVGEKLFF. This sequence joins TRBV9 and TRBJ1-4, with D possibly TRBD1 on 5 matching bases. The V end was cut by 0 bases, the J end by 8 bases, with 20 bases between. Germline values: CDR1 SGDLS, CDR2 YYNGEE. The CDR3 runs 17 residues.